This T cell receptor (beta chain) was profiled in a study of blood T cell repertoires in COVID-19. Method: immunoSEQ multiplex PCR; TCRdb's copy keeps in-frame clones and lacks some. Of 250,000 to 300,000 clones listed, about 86% are singletons. The CDR3 spans 15 residues. Trimming removed 3 bases at V and 5 bases at J, with 17 bases between. Germline-derived CDR1 and CDR2 are GTSNPN and SVGIG (reference sequence). This clonotype originated in a man aged 25 to 40 with acute COVID-19. The chain carries TRBV30 and TRBJ1-5, with D perhaps TRBD1 (5 bases). Material for sequencing was PBMCs or T cells enriched from blood (not recorded which). CDR3 sequence reads: CAWSGGYDVDQPQHF. The CDR3, as DNA: TGTGCCTGGAGCGGGGGGTATGATGTAGATCAGCCCCAGCATTTT. Together with reference TRBV30 and TRBJ1-5, the CDR3 gives the full variable domain: SQTIHQWPATLVQPVGSPLSLECTVEGTSNPNLYWYRQAAGRGLQLLFYSVGIGQISSEVPQNLSASRPQDRQFILSSKKLLLSDSGFYLCAWSGGYDVDQPQHFGDGTRLSIL.